This TCR beta chain was sequenced for a study of radiotherapy plus CTLA-4 blockade in lung cancer. This CDR3 comprises 18 residues. V lost 4 bases and J lost 0; bases outside the gene matches: 10. Germline V gene lookup returns CDR1 MRHNA and CDR2 SNTAGT. This table comes from immunoSEQ multiplex PCR, and its TCRdb copy is limited to in-frame clones, with some not included. The table includes just under 60,000 clones, over 70% detected once. This TCR derives from a human donor with non-small cell lung cancer who had a partial response to radiotherapy plus ipilimumab. The chain links TRBV6-4 to TRBJ1-5, with TRBD1 identical over 9 bases. The sample was peripheral blood, taken from a patient treated with radiotherapy plus ipilimumab. The CDR3 spells CASSGDRVDINSNQPQHF. The CDR3 DNA follows: TGTGCCAGCAGTGGGGACAGGGTGGATATTAATAGCAATCAGCCCCAGCATTTT.